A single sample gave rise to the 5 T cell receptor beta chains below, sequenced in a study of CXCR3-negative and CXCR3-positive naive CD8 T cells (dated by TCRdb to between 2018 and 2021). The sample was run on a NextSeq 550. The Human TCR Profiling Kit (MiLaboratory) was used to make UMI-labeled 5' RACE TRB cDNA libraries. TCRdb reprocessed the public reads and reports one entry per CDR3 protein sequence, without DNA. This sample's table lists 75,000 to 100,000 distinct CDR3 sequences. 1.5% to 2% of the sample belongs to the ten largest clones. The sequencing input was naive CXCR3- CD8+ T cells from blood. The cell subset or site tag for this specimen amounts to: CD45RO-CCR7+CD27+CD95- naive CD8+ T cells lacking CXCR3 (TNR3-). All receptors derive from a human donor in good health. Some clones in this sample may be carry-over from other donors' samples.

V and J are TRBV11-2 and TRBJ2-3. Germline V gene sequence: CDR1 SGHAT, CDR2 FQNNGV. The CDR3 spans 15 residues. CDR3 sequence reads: CASSLVRLTTDTQYF.

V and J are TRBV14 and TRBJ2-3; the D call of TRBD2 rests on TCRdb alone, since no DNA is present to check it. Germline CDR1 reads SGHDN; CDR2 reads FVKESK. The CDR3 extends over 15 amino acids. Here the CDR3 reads CASSQGSGRTDTQYF.

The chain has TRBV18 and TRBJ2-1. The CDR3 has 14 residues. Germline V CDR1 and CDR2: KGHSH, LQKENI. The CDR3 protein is CASSQGSTHNEQFF.

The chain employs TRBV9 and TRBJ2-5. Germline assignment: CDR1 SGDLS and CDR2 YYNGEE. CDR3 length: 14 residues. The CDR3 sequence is CASSDPNDGETQYF. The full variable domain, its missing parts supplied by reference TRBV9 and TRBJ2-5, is DSGVTQTPKHLITATGQRVTLRCSPRSGDLSVYWYQQSLDQGLQFLIQYYNGEERAKGNILERFSAQQFPDLHSELNLSSLELGDSALYFCASSDPNDGETQYFGPGTRLLVL.

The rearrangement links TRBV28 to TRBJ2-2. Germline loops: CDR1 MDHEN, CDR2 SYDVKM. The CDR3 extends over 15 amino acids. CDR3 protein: CASSLRIENTGELFF. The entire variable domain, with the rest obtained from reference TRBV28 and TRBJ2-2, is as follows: DVKVTQSSRYLVKRTGEKVFLECVQDMDHENMFWYRQDPGLGLRLIYFSYDVKMKEKGDIPEGYSVSREKKERFSLILESASTNQTSMYLCASSLRIENTGELFFGEGSRLTVL.